This T cell receptor beta chain was retrieved from a study of identical twins (dated by TCRdb to the mid-2010s). Context from the whole study: To test whether fetal clonotypes persist, the study used deep sequencing on TCR alpha and beta repertoires from monozygotic twins, unrelated adults of various ages, and cord blood. To rule out contamination, the twin experiments were replicated at different times with different library preparation protocols. The paper as a whole reports these results and caveats: In monozygotic twins, out-of-frame TCR alpha sharing was systematically underestimated by recombination models, although the models agreed with sharing between unrelated individuals. Excess twin sharing in beta out-of-frame sequences was weaker because fewer shared sequences lowered the signal-to-noise ratio. Compared with coincidental sharing between unrelated individuals, an excess of low generation-probability sequences was observed among out-of-frame TCR alpha sequences shared between twins. Because the same donors could not be followed over many years, conclusions were based on cross-sectional statistical analysis. Invariant T cells such as MAIT and iNKT could partly confound zero-insertion analyses, though diverse VJ usage argued against this for most clonotypes. Abundant cord blood beta clonotypes carried fewer insertions; young adult naive repertoires showed a weaker similar trend, while memory repertoires showed none.

All donors were healthy Caucasians. Three pairs of female monozygotic twins, all aged about 18 to 29 years, made up the twin cohort. Positive isolation kits from Invitrogen were used to isolate CD4+ and CD8+ T cell populations. This clonotype has a handful of counts. Its antigen remains undetermined. Base qualities are not at hand, and no much larger clone is one base apart. The library relied on 5' RACE. Instrument used: Illumina HiSeq 2000. A universal primer binding site was introduced by template switching, and a unique molecular identifier was present in the final cDNA, enabling accurate counting of TCR cDNA molecules. First-strand cDNA for TCR alpha and beta chains was synthesized from specific primers in the conserved constant-segment region. To control for contamination, every cDNA library carried two barcodes: a SMART-Mk sample barcode plus Illumina barcodes. TruSeq adapter sequences, together with Illumina sample barcodes, were added in two successive PCR steps. The Illumina HiSeq platform was used with custom primers to sequence TCR alpha and beta cDNA libraries. Under the source paper's analysis protocol: MiGEC was used to process raw reads and extract unique molecular identifiers, and MiXCR was used to find CDR3 positions. For each individual, recombination models were inferred using an EM algorithm with the repgenHMM and IGoR tools. Shared clonotype analysis was performed with the tcR package in R, normalizing sharing by the product of cloneset sizes. To study raw recombination without the effects of thymic and clonal selection, out-of-frame nonproductive sequences were analyzed. TCRdb itself trimmed the public reads at Q25 with fastp, ran MiXCR and retained productive beta chains. All rows with the same CDR3 protein become a single entry with the most common DNA and genes. V and J calls and clone size were set by TCRdb, not the authors. The sample table lists roughly 470,000 distinct CDR3 sequences, over 11% of them with a count of one. The ten top clones hold approximately 1% of the sample.

This same sample was also part of a study on yellow fever vaccine responses in identical twins. The second paper further reports: The T cell response to vaccination in identical twins was reported by the authors to appear partly convergent and partly personalized. Focusing on identical twins, the study followed the T cell clones that responded to the vaccine, and did so with precision.

The material sequenced was CD4+ T cells sorted from blood. This sequence was found in a woman aged 18 to 35 in good health.

The bases are TGTGCCAGCACCCTAACCGGACTAGCGGGAGGGTTGGCCAATGAGCAGTTCTTC. This sequence encodes CASTLTGLAGGLANEQFF. Rearrangement joined TRBV6-1 to TRBJ2-1; 15 of the junction bases match TRBD2. Reading from cysteine to phenylalanine, the CDR3 counts 18 amino acids. The retained sequence is limited to the CDR3, 54 bases, with the frame set at the first base. From V the trimming removes 7 bases and from J it removes 6 bases, while the gene matches leave 13 bases of the junction unaccounted for. According to the germline V gene, CDR1 reads MNHNS and CDR2 reads SASEGT.